Reported below is one T cell receptor (beta chain). RNA totalling roughly 0.45 to 1 ug underwent reverse transcription with random hexamers. Amplification of TCR beta CDR3 spanned 54 Vbeta and 13 Jbeta via immunoSEQ multiplex PCR. TCRdb re-derived calls from the immunoSEQ multiplex PCR reads in MiXCR, one entry per CDR3 protein. The sample lists some 99,000 distinct CDR3 sequences, over 90% occurring once. V lost 3 bases to trimming and J lost 6 bases, with 18 bases between them. Germline V gene lookup returns CDR1 SGHRS and CDR2 YFSETQ. The CDR3 totals 15 residues. The data were obtained in a study of CD8 T cells in Susac syndrome. Negative isolation yielded the CD8+ and CD4+ T cells, while FACS enriched the TEMRA cells.

Sample: CD4+ T cells from PBMCs. The TCR originated in a human donor with Susac syndrome. This chain connects TRBV5-1 to TRBJ1-2; maybe TRBD1 (6 bases). CDR3 region: CASSYRDIRRDGYTF. The DNA of the CDR3 is TGCGCCAGCAGCTATAGGGACATTCGGAGGGATGGCTACACCTTC. Looking up the rest from reference TRBV5-1 and TRBJ1-2 gives the full variable domain: KAGVTQTPRYLIKTRGQQVTLSCSPISGHRSVSWYQQTPGQGLQFLFEYFSETQRNKGNFPGRFSGRQFSNSRSEMNVSTLELGDSALYLCASSYRDIRRDGYTFGSGTRLTVV.